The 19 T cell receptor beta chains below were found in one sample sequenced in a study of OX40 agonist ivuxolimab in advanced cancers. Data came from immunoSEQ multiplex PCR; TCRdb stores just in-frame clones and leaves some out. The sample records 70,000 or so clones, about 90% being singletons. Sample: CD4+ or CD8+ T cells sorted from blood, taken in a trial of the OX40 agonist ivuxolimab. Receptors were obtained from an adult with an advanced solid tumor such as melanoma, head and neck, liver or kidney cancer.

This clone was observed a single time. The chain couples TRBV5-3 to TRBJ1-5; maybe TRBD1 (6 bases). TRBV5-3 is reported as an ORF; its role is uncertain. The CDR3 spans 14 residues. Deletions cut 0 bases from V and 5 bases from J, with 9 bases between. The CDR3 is CARSLGGADQPQHF. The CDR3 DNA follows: TGTGCCAGAAGCTTGGGGGGGGCCGATCAGCCCCAGCATTTT.

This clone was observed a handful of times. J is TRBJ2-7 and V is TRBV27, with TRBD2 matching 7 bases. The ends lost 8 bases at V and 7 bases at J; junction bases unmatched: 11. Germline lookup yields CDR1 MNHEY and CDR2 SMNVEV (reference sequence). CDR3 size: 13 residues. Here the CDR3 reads CASSPRGGGEQYF. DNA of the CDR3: TGTGCCAGCTCCCCACGCGGCGGGGGTGAGCAGTACTTC.

Written as DNA, the CDR3 is TGTGCCAGTACTCCGGGACGCCGGATTGAGGAGACCCAGTACTTC. It specifies CASTPGRRIEETQYF. The chain employs TRBV25-1 and TRBJ2-5, with D perhaps matching TRBD1 or TRBD2 (5 bases each). The germline CDR1 and CDR2 sequences are MGHDK and SYGVNS. The V and J ends lost 9 bases and 5 bases respectively, with 22 bases between them. The CDR3 loop spans 15 amino acids.

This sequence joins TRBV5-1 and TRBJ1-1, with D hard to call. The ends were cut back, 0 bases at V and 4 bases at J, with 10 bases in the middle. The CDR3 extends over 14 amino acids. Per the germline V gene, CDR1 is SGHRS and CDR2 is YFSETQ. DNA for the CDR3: TGCGCCAGCAGCTTGGCTGGTAGTGGCACTGAAGCTTTCTTT. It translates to CASSLAGSGTEAFF.

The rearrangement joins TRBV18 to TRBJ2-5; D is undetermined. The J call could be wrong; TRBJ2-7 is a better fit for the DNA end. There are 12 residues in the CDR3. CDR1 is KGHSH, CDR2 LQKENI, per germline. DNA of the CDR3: TGTGCCAGCTCACCAAGCTCCTACGAGCAGTACTTC. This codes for CASSPSSYEQYF.

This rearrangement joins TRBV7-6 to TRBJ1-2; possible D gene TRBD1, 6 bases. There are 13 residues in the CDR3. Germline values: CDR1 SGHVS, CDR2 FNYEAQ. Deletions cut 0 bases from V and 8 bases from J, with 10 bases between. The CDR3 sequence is CASSLALGGGYTF. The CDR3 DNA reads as TGTGCCAGCAGCTTAGCGCTAGGGGGAGGCTACACCTTC.

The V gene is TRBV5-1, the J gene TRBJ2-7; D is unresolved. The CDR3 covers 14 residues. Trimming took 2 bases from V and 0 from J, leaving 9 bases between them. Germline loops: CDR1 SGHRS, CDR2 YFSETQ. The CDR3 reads CASSFTQSSYEQYF. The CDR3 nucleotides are TGCGCCAGCAGCTTCACACAGAGCTCCTACGAGCAGTACTTC.

The DNA of the CDR3 is TGTGCCAGCAGTGATTGGGAATACAATGAGCAGTTCTTC. This translates into CASSDWEYNEQFF. The chain uses TRBV2 and TRBJ2-1; D gene unclear. The CDR3 has 13 residues. With 3 bases removed from V and 4 bases from J, the gap between germline ends came to 7 bases. The germline V gene has CDR1 SNHLY and CDR2 FYNNEI. Supplemented by reference TRBV2 and TRBJ2-1, the full variable domain reads EPEVTQTPSHQVTQMGQEVILRCVPISNHLYFYWYRQILGQKVEFLVSFYNNEISEKSEIFDDQFSVERPDGSNFTLKIRSTKLEDSAMYFCASSDWEYNEQFFGPGTRLTVL.

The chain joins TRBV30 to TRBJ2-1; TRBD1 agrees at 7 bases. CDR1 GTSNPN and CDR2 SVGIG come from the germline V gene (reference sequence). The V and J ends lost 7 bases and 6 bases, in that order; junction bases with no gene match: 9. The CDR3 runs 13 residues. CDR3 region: CASRDSLFNEQFF. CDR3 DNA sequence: TGTGCCTCCCGGGACAGCCTTTTCAATGAGCAGTTCTTC.

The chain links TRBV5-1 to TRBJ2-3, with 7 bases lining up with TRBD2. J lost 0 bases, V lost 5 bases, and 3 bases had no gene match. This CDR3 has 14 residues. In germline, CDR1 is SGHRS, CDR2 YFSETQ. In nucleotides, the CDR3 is TGCGCCAGCAGGATTAGCGGGAGCACAGATACGCAGTATTTT. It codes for CASRISGSTDTQYF.

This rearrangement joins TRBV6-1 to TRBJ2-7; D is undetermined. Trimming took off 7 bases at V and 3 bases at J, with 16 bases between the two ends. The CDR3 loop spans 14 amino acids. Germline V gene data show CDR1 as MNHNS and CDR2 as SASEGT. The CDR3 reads CASKANLQNYEQYF. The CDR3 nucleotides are TGTGCCAGCAAAGCTAACCTCCAAAACTACGAGCAGTACTTC.

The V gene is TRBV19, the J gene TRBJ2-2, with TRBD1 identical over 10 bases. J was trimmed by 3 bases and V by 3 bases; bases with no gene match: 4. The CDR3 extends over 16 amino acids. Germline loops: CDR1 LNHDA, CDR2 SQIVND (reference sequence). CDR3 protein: CASSIETGGYTGELFF. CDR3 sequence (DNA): TGTGCCAGTAGTATTGAGACAGGGGGCTACACCGGGGAGCTGTTTTTT. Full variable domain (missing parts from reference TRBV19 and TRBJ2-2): DGGITQSPKYLFRKEGQNVTLSCEQNLNHDAMYWYRQDPGQGLRLIYYSQIVNDFQKGDIAEGYSVSREKKESFPLTVTSAQKNPTAFYLCASSIETGGYTGELFFGEGSRLTVL.

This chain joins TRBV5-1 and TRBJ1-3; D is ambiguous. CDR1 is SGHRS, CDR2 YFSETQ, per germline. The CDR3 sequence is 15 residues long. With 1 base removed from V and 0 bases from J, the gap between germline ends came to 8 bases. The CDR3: CASSLPVDSGNTIYF. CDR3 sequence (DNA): TGCGCCAGCAGCTTGCCCGTGGACTCTGGAAACACCATATATTTT.

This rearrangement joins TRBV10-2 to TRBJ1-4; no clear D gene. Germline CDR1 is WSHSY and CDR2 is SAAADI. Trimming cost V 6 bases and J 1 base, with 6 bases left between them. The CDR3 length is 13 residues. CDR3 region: CASRDGTNEKLFF. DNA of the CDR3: TGCGCCAGCAGGGACGGAACTAATGAAAAACTGTTTTTT.

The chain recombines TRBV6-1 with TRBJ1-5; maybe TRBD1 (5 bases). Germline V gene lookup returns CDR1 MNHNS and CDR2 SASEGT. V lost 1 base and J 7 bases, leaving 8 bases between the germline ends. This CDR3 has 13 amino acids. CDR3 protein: CASSEDRWQPQHF. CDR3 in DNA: TGTGCCAGCAGTGAAGACAGGTGGCAGCCCCAGCATTTT.

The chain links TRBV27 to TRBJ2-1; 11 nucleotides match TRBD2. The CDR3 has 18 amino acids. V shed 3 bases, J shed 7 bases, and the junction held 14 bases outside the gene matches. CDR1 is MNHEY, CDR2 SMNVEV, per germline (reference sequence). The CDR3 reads CASSFELVAGGLGNEQFF. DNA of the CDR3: TGTGCCAGCAGTTTTGAATTGGTAGCGGGGGGGCTAGGTAATGAGCAGTTCTTC.

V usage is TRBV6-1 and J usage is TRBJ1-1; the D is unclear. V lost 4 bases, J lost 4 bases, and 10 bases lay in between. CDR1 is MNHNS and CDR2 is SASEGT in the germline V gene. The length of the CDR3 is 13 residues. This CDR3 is CASSGLWLTEAFF. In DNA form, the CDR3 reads TGTGCCAGCAGTGGTTTGTGGCTCACTGAAGCTTTCTTT.

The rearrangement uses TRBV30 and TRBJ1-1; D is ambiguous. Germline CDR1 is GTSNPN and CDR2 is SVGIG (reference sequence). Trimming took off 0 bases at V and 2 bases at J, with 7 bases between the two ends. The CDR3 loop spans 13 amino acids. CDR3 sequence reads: CAWSVPINTEAFF. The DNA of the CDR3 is TGTGCCTGGAGTGTACCGATAAACACTGAAGCTTTCTTT. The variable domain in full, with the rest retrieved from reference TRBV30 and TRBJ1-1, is SQTIHQWPATLVQPVGSPLSLECTVEGTSNPNLYWYRQAAGRGLQLLFYSVGIGQISSEVPQNLSASRPQDRQFILSSKKLLLSDSGFYLCAWSVPINTEAFFGQGTRLTVV.

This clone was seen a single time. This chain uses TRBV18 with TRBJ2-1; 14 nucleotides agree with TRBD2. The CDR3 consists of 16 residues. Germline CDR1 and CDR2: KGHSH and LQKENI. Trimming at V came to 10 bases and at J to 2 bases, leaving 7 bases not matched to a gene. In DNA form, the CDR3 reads TGTGCCACCGGACTAGCGGGAGGAGGAACCTACAATGAGCAGTTCTTC. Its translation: CATGLAGGGTYNEQFF. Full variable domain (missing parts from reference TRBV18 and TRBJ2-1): NAGVMQNPRHLVRRRGQEARLRCSPMKGHSHVYWYRQLPEEGLKFMVYLQKENIIDESGMPKERFSAEFPKEGPSILRIQQVVRGDSAAYFCATGLAGGGTYNEQFFGPGTRLTVL.